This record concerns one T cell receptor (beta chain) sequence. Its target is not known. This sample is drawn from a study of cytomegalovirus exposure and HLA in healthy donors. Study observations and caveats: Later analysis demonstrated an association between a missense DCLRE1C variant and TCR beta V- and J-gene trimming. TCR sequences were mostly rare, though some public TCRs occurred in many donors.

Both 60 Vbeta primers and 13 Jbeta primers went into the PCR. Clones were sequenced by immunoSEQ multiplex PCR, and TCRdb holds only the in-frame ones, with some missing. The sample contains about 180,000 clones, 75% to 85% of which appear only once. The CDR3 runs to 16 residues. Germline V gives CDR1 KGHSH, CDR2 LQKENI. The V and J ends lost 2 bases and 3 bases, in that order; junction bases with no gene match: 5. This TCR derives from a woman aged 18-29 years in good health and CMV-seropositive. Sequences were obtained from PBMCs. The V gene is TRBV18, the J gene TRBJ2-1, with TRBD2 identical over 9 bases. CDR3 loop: CASSPSPSGVYNEQFF. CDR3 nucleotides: TGTGCCAGCTCACCAAGTCCTAGCGGGGTCTACAATGAGCAGTTCTTC.